This TCR beta chain was recovered during a study of T cell responses to AZD1222 COVID-19 vaccine. General study points: Donors were mostly white British, more females; clonal diversity possibly underestimated. Repertoire sampling was restricted to post-peak T cell response timepoints.

V shed 4 bases, J shed 2 bases, and the junction held 21 bases outside the gene matches. The CDR3 contains 21 residues. Germline V lookup: CDR1 SQVTM, CDR2 ANQGSEA. As concerns this clone: The antigen is undetermined.

Only in-frame clones appear in the TCRdb table, and some are missing; sequencing was by immunoSEQ multiplex PCR. The sample holds roughly 170,000 clones, roughly 92% seen once. The V call is TRBV29-1, the J call TRBJ2-1; 12 nucleotides line up with TRBD2. The clonotype was recovered from an adult who received the AZD1222 COVID-19 vaccine. Sequenced here: peripheral blood, sampled 28 days after the second AZD1222 dose. CDR3 bases: TGCAGCGTTGCTTCGCCAGGGGGATCGACTAGCGGGAGACGGGCCTACAATGAGCAGTTCTTC. This encodes CSVASPGGSTSGRRAYNEQFF.